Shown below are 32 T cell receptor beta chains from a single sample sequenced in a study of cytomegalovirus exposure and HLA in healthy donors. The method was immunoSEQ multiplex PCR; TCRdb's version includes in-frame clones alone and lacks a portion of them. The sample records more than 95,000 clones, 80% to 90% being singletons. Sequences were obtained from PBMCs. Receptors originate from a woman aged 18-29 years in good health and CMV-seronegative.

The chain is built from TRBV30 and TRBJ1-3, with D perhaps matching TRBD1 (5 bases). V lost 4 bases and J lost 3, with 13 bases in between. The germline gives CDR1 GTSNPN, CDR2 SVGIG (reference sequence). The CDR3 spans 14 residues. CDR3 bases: TGTGCCTGGAACCAGGGAAGCCTTGGAAACACCATATATTTT. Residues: CAWNQGSLGNTIYF.

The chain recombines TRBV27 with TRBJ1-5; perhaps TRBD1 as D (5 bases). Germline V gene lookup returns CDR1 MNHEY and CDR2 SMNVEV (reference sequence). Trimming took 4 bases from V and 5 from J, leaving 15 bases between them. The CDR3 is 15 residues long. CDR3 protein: CASSSEGVQHQPQHF. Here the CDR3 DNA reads TGTGCCAGCAGTTCAGAAGGGGTTCAGCATCAGCCCCAGCATTTT.

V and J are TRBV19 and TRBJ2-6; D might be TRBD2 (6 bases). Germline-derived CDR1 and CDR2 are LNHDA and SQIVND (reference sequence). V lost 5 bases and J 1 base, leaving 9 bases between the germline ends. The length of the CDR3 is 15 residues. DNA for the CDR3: TGTGCCAGTAGTGTGGGAGGATCTGGGGCCAACGTCCTGACTTTC. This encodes CASSVGGSGANVLTF.

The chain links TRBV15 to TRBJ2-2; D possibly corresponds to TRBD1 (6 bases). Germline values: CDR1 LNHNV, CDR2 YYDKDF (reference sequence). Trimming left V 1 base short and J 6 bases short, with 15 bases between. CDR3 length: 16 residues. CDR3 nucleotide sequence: TGTGCCACCAGCAGAGCCCCACTTCGGACAGCCGGGGAGCTGTTTTTT. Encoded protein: CATSRAPLRTAGELFF.

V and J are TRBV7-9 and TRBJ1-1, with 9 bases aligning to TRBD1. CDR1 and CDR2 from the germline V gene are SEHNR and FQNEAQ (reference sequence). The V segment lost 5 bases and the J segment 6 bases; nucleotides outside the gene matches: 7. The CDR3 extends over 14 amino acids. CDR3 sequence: CASSIQGAGAEAFF. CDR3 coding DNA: TGTGCCAGCAGCATACAGGGGGCCGGTGCTGAAGCTTTCTTT.

CDR3 amino acids: CASSRGIAGRTHNSPLHF. The CDR3 nucleotides read TGTGCCAGCAGTCGGGGGATTGCAGGGAGAACACATAATTCACCCCTCCACTTT. The genes are TRBV28 and TRBJ1-6, with a tentative D call TRBD1 (5 bases). CDR3 length: 18 residues. The germline CDR1 and CDR2 sequences are MDHEN and SYDVKM. The V and J ends lost 5 bases and 5 bases respectively, with 22 bases between them.

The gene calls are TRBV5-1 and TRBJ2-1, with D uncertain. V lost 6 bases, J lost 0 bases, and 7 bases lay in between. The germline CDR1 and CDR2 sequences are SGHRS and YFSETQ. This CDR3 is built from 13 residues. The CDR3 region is CASNSGSYNEQFF. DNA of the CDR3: TGCGCCAGCAACTCAGGCTCCTACAATGAGCAGTTCTTC.

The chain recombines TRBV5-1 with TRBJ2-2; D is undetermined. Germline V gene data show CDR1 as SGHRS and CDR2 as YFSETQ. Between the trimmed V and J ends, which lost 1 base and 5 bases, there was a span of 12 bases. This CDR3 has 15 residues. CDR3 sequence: CASSLRLDTTGELFF. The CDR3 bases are TGCGCCAGCAGCTTGCGGCTAGATACGACCGGGGAGCTGTTTTTT.

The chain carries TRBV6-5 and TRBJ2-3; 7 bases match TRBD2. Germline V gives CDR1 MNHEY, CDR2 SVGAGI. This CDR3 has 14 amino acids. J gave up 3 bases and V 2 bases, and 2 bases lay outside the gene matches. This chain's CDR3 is CASSYGGETDTQYF. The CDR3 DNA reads TGTGCCAGCAGTTACGGGGGGGAAACAGATACGCAGTATTTT.

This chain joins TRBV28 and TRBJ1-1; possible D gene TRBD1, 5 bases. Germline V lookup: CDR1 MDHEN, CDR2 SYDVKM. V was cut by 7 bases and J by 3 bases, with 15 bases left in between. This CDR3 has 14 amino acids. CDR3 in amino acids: CASTPGHGYTEAFF. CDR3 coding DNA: TGTGCCAGCACCCCCGGACATGGGTACACTGAAGCTTTCTTT.

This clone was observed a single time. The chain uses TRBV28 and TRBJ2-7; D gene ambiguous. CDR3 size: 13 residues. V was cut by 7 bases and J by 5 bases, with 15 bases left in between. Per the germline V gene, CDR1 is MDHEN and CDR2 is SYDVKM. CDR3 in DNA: TGTGCCAGCATCGGCGTTAGAGGTAACGAGCAGTACGTC. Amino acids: CASIGVRGNEQYV.

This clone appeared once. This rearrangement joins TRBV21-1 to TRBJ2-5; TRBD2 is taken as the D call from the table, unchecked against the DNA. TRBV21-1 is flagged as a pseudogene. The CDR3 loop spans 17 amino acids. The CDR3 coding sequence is TGTGCCAGCAGCACGCTAGCGGGGGGGCTAAGGGAGGAGACCCAGTACTTC. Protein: CASSTLAGGLREETQYF.

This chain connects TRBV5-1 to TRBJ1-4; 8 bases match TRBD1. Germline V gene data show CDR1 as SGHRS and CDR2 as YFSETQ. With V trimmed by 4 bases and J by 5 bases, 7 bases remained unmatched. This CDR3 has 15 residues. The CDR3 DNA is TGCGCCAGCAGCCCCGGACAGGGCAGAAATGAAAAACTGTTTTTT. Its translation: CASSPGQGRNEKLFF. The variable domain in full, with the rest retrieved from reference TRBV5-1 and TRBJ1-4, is KAGVTQTPRYLIKTRGQQVTLSCSPISGHRSVSWYQQTPGQGLQFLFEYFSETQRNKGNFPGRFSGRQFSNSRSEMNVSTLELGDSALYLCASSPGQGRNEKLFFGSGTQLSVL.

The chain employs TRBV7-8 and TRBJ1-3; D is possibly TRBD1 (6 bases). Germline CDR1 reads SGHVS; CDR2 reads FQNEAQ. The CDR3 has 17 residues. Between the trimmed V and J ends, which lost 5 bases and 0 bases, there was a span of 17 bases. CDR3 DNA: TGTGCCAGCAGCCCTCATCCCGACAGGATCTCTGGAAACACCATATATTTT. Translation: CASSPHPDRISGNTIYF.

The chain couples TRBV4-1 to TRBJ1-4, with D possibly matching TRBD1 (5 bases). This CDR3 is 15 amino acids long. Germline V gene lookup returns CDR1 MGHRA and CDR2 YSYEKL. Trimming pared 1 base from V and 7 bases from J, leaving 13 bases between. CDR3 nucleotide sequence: TGCGCCAGCAGCCAAGGGGGGGTCGCCGGTGAAAAACTGTTTTTT. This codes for CASSQGGVAGEKLFF.

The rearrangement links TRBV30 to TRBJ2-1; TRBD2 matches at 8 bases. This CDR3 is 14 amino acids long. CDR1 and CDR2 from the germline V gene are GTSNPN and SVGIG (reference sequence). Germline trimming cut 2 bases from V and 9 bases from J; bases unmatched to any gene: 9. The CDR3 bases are TGTGCCTGGAGTCAGTGGCGGGGGGTACCTGAGCAGTTCTTC. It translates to CAWSQWRGVPEQFF.

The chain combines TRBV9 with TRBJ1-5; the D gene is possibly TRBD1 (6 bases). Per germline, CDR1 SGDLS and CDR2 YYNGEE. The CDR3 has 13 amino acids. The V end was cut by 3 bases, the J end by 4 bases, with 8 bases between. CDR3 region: CASSAQGNQPQHF. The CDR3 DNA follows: TGTGCCAGCAGCGCGCAGGGGAATCAGCCCCAGCATTTT.

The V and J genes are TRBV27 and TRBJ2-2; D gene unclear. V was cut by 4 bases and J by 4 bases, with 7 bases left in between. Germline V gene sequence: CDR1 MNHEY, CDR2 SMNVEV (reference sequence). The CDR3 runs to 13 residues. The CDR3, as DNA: TGTGCCAGCAGTTCCCTTAGCACCGGGGAGCTGTTTTTT. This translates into CASSSLSTGELFF.

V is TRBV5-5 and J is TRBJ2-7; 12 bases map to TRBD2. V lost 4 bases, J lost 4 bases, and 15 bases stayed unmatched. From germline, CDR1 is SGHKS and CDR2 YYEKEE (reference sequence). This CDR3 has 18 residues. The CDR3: CASSPAPSSLAGGYEQYV. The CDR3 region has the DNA TGTGCCAGCAGCCCTGCCCCCTCCTCGCTAGCGGGGGGGTACGAGCAGTACGTC.

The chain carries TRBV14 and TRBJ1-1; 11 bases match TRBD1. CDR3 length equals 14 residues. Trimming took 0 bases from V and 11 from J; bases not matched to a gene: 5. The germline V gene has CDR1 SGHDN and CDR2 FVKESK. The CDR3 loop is CASSQEGQGAEAFF. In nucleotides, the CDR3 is TGTGCCAGCAGCCAAGAAGGACAGGGGGCGGAGGCTTTCTTT.

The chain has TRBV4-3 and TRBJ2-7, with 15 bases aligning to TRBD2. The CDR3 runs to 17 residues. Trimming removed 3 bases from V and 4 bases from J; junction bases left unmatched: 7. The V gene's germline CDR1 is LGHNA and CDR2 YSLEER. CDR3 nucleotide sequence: TGCGCCAGCAGCCAGGGACTAGCGGGAGGCTCGGGATACGAGCAGTACTTC. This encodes CASSQGLAGGSGYEQYF.

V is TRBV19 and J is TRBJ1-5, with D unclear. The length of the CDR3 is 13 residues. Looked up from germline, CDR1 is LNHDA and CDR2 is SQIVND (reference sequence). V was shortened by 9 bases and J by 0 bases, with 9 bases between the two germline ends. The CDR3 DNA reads TGTGCCAGGACTGAGAATAGCAATCAGCCCCAGCATTTT. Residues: CARTENSNQPQHF.

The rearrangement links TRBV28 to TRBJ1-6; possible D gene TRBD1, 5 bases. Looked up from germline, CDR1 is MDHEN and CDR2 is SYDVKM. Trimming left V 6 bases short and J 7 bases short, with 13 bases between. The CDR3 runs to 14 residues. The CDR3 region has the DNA TGTGCCAGCAGCCCCGGTCGGGGGAATTCACCCCTCCACTTT. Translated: CASSPGRGNSPLHF.

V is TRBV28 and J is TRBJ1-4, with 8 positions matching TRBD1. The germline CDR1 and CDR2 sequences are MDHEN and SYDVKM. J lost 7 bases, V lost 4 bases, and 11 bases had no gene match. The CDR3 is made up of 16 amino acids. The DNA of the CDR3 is TGTGCCAGCAGTTCCAGGACAGGGAAGCTTAGTGAAAAACTGTTTTTT. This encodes CASSSRTGKLSEKLFF.

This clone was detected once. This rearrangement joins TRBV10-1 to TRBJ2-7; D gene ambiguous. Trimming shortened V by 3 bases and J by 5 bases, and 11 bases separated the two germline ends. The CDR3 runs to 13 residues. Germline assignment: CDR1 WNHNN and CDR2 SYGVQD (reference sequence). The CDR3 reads CASSDPVDDEQYF. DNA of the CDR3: TGCGCCAGCAGTGACCCGGTAGATGACGAGCAGTACTTC.

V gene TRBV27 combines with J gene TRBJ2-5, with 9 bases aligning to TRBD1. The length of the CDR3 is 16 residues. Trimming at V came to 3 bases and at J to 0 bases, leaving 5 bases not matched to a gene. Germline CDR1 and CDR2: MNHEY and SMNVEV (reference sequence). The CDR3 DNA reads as TGTGCCAGCAGTTTCTGGGGGACAGGGTACCAAGAGACCCAGTACTTC. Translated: CASSFWGTGYQETQYF.

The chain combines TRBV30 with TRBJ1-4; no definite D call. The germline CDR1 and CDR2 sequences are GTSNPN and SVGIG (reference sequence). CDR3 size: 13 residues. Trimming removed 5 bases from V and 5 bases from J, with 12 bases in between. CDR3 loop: CAWGRGVNEKLFF. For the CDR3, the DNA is TGTGCCTGGGGTCGCGGGGTAAATGAAAAACTGTTTTTT.

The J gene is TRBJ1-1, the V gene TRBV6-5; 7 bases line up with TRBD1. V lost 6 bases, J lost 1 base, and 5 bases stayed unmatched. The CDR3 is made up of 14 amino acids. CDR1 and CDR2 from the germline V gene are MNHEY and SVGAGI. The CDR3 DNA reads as TGTGCCAGCAGGACAGGGCAAGGGAACACTGAAGCTTTCTTT. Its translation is CASRTGQGNTEAFF.

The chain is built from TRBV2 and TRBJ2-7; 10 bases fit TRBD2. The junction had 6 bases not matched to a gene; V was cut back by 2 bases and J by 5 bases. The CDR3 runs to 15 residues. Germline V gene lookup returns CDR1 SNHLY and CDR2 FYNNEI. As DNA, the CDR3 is TGTGCCAGCAGTGAACGGCCCCTAGCGGGAGACGAGCAGTACTTC. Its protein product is CASSERPLAGDEQYF.

The CDR3 nucleotides read TGTGCCAGCAGTCGCGGGGGGTTCAGTGGCTACACCTTC. Translation: CASSRGGFSGYTF. J is TRBJ1-2 and V is TRBV27, with D perhaps matching TRBD1 (5 bases). Germline V CDR1 and CDR2: MNHEY, SMNVEV (reference sequence). The CDR3 sequence is 13 residues long. V was pared by 5 bases and J by 7 bases, with 14 bases between.

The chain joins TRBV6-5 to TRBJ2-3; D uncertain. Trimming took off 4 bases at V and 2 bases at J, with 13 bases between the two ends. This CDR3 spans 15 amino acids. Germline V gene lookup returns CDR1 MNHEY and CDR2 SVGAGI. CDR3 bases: TGTGCCAGCAGTTTGGGCGTGCGATTCACAGATACGCAGTATTTT. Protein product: CASSLGVRFTDTQYF.

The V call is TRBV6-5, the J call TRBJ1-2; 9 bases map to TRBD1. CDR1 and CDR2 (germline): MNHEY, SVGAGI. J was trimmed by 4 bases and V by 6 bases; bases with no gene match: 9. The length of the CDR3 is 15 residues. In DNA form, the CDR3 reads TGTGCCAGCAGCAGAAGACAGGGGGAAACCTATGGCTACACCTTC. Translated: CASSRRQGETYGYTF.